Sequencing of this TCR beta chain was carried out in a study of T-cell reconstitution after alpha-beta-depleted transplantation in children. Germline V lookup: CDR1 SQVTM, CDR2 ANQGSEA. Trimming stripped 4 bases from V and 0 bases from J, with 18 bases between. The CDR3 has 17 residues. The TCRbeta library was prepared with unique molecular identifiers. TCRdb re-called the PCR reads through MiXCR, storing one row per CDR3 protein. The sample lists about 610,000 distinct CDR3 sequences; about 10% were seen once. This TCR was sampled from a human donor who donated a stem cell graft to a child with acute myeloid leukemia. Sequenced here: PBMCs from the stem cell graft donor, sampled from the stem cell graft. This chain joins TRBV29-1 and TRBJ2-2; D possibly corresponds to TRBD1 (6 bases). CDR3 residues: CSVVLQGSPANTGELFF. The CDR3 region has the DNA TGCAGCGTTGTATTACAGGGAAGCCCTGCGAACACCGGGGAGCTGTTTTTT.